This TCR beta chain was recorded in a study of shared clonotypes between healthy human individuals. Points from the study as a whole: Genetic and exposure-history diversity was limited by the few donors.

Germline V lookup: CDR1 SGHRS, CDR2 YFSETQ. The CDR3 covers 15 residues. V was pared by 3 bases and J by 2 bases, with 13 bases between. Clones were sequenced by immunoSEQ multiplex PCR, and TCRdb holds only the in-frame ones, with some missing. Here the sample spans about 2.2 million clones, approximately 92% being singletons. To note about this clone: Its target is not known.

It was CD45RO-negative cells, positively selected for CCR7, that made up naive CD8 cells, with terminally differentiated effector memory CD45RA+ cells excluded. The V gene is TRBV5-1, the J gene TRBJ2-3; D is perhaps TRBD2 (6 bases). This receptor was identified in a man aged 18 to 30 in good health. Some clones in this sample may be carry-over from other donors' samples. Material for sequencing was naive CD8+ T cells from PBMCs. CDR3 sequence (DNA): TGCGCCAGCAGCTGGATTAGCGGAGACACAGATACGCAGTATTTT. Its translation is CASSWISGDTDTQYF.